Shown below are 20 T cell receptor beta chains from a single sample sequenced in a study of shared clonotypes between healthy human individuals (dated by TCRdb to the early 2020s). Library preparation was by the immunoSEQ multiplex PCR assay. Sourced from immuneACCESS, this table was stored by TCRdb with only in-frame sequences that have V and J called. A share of the clones is absent; for the studies checked, an unresolved V gene accounts for under half, and the remainder has no known explanation. The sample table holds roughly 2 million clones, of which roughly 94% were seen once. The ten largest clones take up roughly 0.13% of the sample. What was sequenced was naive CD4+ T cells sorted from blood. Taken with the paper, the label for cell subset or site translates to: CD45RA+ positively selected. The receptor source for this set is a man aged 18 to 29 in good health.

The CDR3 here is CASSRRLGETQYF. The CDR3, as DNA: TGTGCCAGCAGCCGAAGATTAGGGGAGACCCAGTACTTC. V gene TRBV6-4 combines with J gene TRBJ2-5, with no clear D. CDR1 MRHNA and CDR2 SNTAGT come from the germline V gene. The CDR3 has 13 residues. With 6 bases removed from V and 5 bases from J, the gap between germline ends came to 13 bases.

The chain joins TRBV7-8 to TRBJ1-1; no definite D call. Germline CDR1 SGHVS, CDR2 FQNEAQ. The CDR3 has 15 amino acids. The V gene lost 5 bases and the J gene lost 1 base, with 14 bases spanning the gap. CDR3 nucleotide sequence: TGTGCCAGCAGCCAACGCCCCGAGTGGAACACTGAAGCTTTCTTT. Translating it yields CASSQRPEWNTEAFF.

The chain has TRBV18 and TRBJ2-7; the D gene is possibly TRBD1 (6 bases). This CDR3 comprises 14 residues. V shed 4 bases and J shed 9 bases, with 19 bases lying between them. The germline V gene encodes CDR1 KGHSH and CDR2 LQKENI. DNA for the CDR3: TGTGCCAGCTCACTTGGTATCGAACAGGGCGGGCAGTACTTC. It specifies CASSLGIEQGGQYF.

A word on this clone: Other DNA sequences in the same sample also yield this CDR3. This chain uses TRBV6-5 with TRBJ2-7; D possibly corresponds to TRBD2 (5 bases). Germline lookup yields CDR1 MNHEY and CDR2 SVGAGI. V lost 2 bases and J 2 bases, leaving 7 bases between the germline ends. The CDR3 length is 13 residues. The CDR3 bases are TGTGCCAGCAGTTACGGGCGGGCCTACGAGCAGTACTTC. Amino acids: CASSYGRAYEQYF.

About this clone: Other DNA sequences in the same sample also yield this CDR3. This sequence joins TRBV5-6 and TRBJ1-1; D possibly corresponds to TRBD1 (5 bases). The CDR3 loop spans 14 amino acids. Per germline, CDR1 SGHDT and CDR2 YYEEEE. The ends were cut back, 0 bases at V and 2 bases at J, with 8 bases in the middle. The CDR3 DNA reads as TGTGCCAGCAGCTTGGCCGGGGGTAACACTGAAGCTTTCTTT. It translates to CASSLAGGNTEAFF. The complete variable domain, with remaining parts taken from reference TRBV5-6 and TRBJ1-1, reads DAGVTQSPTHLIKTRGQQVTLRCSPKSGHDTVSWYQQALGQGPQFIFQYYEEEERQRGNFPDRFSGHQFPNYSSELNVNALLLGDSALYLCASSLAGGNTEAFFGQGTRLTVV.

The V call is TRBV6-1, the J call TRBJ2-7; no reliable D call. The V end lost 2 bases, the J end lost 0 bases, and 5 bases lay between the germline ends. The CDR3 runs 13 residues. CDR1 and CDR2 from the germline V gene are MNHNS and SASEGT. The CDR3 bases are TGTGCCAGCAGTGAAAGACACTCCTACGAGCAGTACTTC. This encodes CASSERHSYEQYF.

The gene calls are TRBV6-5 and TRBJ1-1; D is ambiguous. This CDR3 region has 13 residues. Trimming took 5 bases from V and 10 from J, leaving 17 bases between them. The V gene's germline CDR1 is MNHEY and CDR2 SVGAGI. The CDR3 DNA is TGTGCCAGCAGTCGCCCCCCGAGGGCTGGAGCTTTCTTT. Translating it yields CASSRPPRAGAFF.

This chain connects TRBV2 to TRBJ1-2; perhaps TRBD1 as D (6 bases). The CDR3 length is 13 residues. V was shortened by 6 bases and J by 4 bases, with 12 bases between the two germline ends. CDR1 is SNHLY, CDR2 FYNNEI, per germline. The CDR3 here is CASRGGGSYGYTF. As DNA, the CDR3 is TGTGCCAGCAGGGGAGGGGGATCCTATGGCTACACCTTC.

The chain has TRBV27 and TRBJ1-4, with D possibly being TRBD1 (5 bases). The CDR3 consists of 12 residues. The germline V gene has CDR1 MNHEY and CDR2 SMNVEV (reference sequence). V was cut by 6 bases and J by 6 bases, with 8 bases left in between. As DNA, the CDR3 is TGTGCCAGCAGGGGGCTTGATGAAAAACTGTTTTTT. This gives the protein CASRGLDEKLFF.

This sequence joins TRBV6-5 and TRBJ2-7; TRBD2 matches at 9 bases. V shed 6 bases and J 6 bases; nucleotides not matched to a gene: 9. CDR1 is MNHEY and CDR2 is SVGAGI in the germline V gene. This CDR3 contains 14 residues. The CDR3 loop is CASRISGSSGEQYF. CDR3 DNA: TGTGCCAGCAGGATTAGCGGGAGTTCAGGCGAGCAGTACTTC.

The V and J genes are TRBV7-9 and TRBJ1-4; 7 nucleotides match TRBD1. The CDR3 is 13 residues long. Unmatched junction bases numbered 5, after V lost 5 bases and J lost 8 bases. Germline assignment: CDR1 SEHNR and CDR2 FQNEAQ (reference sequence). CDR3 sequence reads: CASSIGQVEKLFF. In nucleotides, the CDR3 is TGTGCCAGCAGCATAGGACAGGTGGAAAAACTGTTTTTT.

The chain joins TRBV10-3 to TRBJ2-3; TRBD2 might be the D (6 bases). Between the trimmed V and J ends, which lost 2 bases and 5 bases, there was a span of 14 bases. This CDR3 has 15 amino acids. Germline V lookup: CDR1 ENHRY, CDR2 SYGVKD. As DNA, the CDR3 is TGTGCCATCAGTGAGGGGGGGACTGCACAAGATACGCAGTATTTT. Translated: CAISEGGTAQDTQYF.

This chain joins TRBV2 and TRBJ2-7; TRBD2 aligns across 13 bases. Germline V gives CDR1 SNHLY, CDR2 FYNNEI. V lost 8 bases and J lost 3; bases outside the gene matches: 7. The CDR3 totals 15 residues. The CDR3 protein is CASVGLAGDNYEQYF. The DNA of the CDR3 is TGTGCCAGCGTTGGACTAGCGGGGGACAACTACGAGCAGTACTTC.

The genes are TRBV6-1 and TRBJ2-7, with 10 bases aligning to TRBD1. Trimming cost V 4 bases and J 2 bases; bases outside gene matches: 2. Germline CDR1 reads MNHNS; CDR2 reads SASEGT. The CDR3 has 14 residues. The CDR3 DNA is TGTGCCAGCAGTGCAGACAGGGGGCCCTACGAGCAGTACTTC. Translated: CASSADRGPYEQYF.

The chain has TRBV5-4 and TRBJ2-1, with D possibly being TRBD2 (6 bases). CDR1 is SGHNT, CDR2 YYREEE, per germline (reference sequence). The ends were cut back, 4 bases at V and 8 bases at J, with 16 bases in the middle. The CDR3 runs 14 residues. For the CDR3, the DNA is TGTGCCAGCAGCCCAACTACGGGAGAATATGAGCAGTTCTTC. Residues: CASSPTTGEYEQFF.

The chain links TRBV7-8 to TRBJ2-3, with 8 positions matching TRBD2. The CDR3 is 16 amino acids. Losses at the gene ends were 1 base for V and 4 bases for J; bases not matched to a gene: 7. In germline, CDR1 is SGHVS, CDR2 FQNEAQ. The CDR3 DNA sequence: TGTGCCAGCAGCTTAGGGACTAGCTCTTTCCCAGATACGCAGTATTTT. Its protein is CASSLGTSSFPDTQYF.

This chain links TRBV7-9 with TRBJ1-5, with no clear D. The CDR3 spans 15 residues. CDR1 is SEHNR, CDR2 FQNEAQ, per germline (reference sequence). V was clipped by 5 bases and J by 0 bases, with 11 bases between them. This CDR3 is CASSPGSNSNQPQHF. As DNA, the CDR3 is TGTGCCAGCAGCCCTGGCAGCAATAGCAATCAGCCCCAGCATTTT.

This rearrangement joins TRBV6-1 to TRBJ2-2, with D perhaps TRBD2 (6 bases). The CDR3 totals 16 residues. CDR1 is MNHNS, CDR2 SASEGT, per germline. V was clipped by 1 base and J by 3 bases, with 12 bases between them. CDR3: CASSEGAGLYTGELFF. The CDR3 DNA reads as TGTGCCAGCAGTGAAGGGGCGGGACTCTACACCGGGGAGCTGTTTTTT.

The chain carries TRBV5-1 and TRBJ1-4; 10 bases are shared with TRBD1. CDR3 size: 14 residues. The ends lost 5 bases at V and 8 bases at J; junction bases unmatched: 6. Germline V gives CDR1 SGHRS, CDR2 YFSETQ. The CDR3 DNA follows: TGCGCCAGCAGTTACGACAGGGGGCAGGAAAAACTGTTTTTT. Its translation is CASSYDRGQEKLFF.

The chain carries TRBV6-4 and TRBJ2-1; TRBD2 aligns across 8 bases. CDR1 is MRHNA and CDR2 is SNTAGT in the germline V gene. CDR3 length: 15 residues. V gave up 5 bases and J gave up 5 bases; unmatched junction bases: 8. This chain's CDR3 is CASSTGVAGNNEQFF. The CDR3 nucleotides are TGTGCCAGCAGTACCGGGGTAGCGGGAAACAATGAGCAGTTCTTC.